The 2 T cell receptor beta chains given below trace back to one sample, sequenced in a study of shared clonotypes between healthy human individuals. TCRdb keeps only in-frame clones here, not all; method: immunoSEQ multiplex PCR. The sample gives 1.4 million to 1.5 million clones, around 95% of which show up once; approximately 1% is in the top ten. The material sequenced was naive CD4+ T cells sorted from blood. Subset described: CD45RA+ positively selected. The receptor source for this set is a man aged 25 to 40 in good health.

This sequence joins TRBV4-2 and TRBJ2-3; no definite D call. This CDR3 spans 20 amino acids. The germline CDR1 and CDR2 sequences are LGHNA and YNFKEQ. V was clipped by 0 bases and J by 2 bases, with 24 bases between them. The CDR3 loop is CASSQDTPRMEILSTDTQYF. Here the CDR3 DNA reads TGTGCCAGCAGCCAAGATACCCCAAGAATGGAGATCCTTTCCACAGATACGCAGTATTTT.

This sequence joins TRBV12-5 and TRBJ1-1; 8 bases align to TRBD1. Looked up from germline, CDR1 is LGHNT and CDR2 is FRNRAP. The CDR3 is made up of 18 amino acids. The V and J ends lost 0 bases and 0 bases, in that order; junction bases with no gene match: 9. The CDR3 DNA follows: TGTGCTAGTGGTTTGGTACTGGGACAGGCCATTATGAACACTGAAGCTTTCTTT. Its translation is CASGLVLGQAIMNTEAFF.